This entry describes one T cell receptor beta chain. The data derive from a study of blood T cell repertoires in COVID-19. Looking at the study overall: Italy, Spain and the United States were the sources of the convalescent and acute COVID-19 samples. Nucleic acid was either cDNA or gDNA, and it came from T cells, B-cell-depleted T cells, or PBMCs.

Per germline, CDR1 MDHEN and CDR2 SYDVKM. The CDR3 length is 13 residues. With 6 bases removed from V and 2 bases from J, the gap between germline ends came to 11 bases. As processed by the authors: Amplification from reference gene primers served as the basis for estimated nucleated cell counts. Here immunoSEQ multiplex PCR was the method, and the copy in TCRdb shows in-frame clones only, minus some. V and J calls and clone size are copied from that table; D and trimming were computed from the DNA. The table lists more than 65,000 clones, approximately 89% of them singletons. The chain employs TRBV28 and TRBJ2-7; weak D call: TRBD2 (5 bases). The sequenced sample consisted of peripheral blood. The sequence was collected from a man older than 75 with acute or convalescent COVID-19. In nucleotides, the CDR3 is TGTGCCAGCAGCCCAGCGGAACCCTACGAGCAGTACTTC. Its protein is CASSPAEPYEQYF.